Listed below are T cell receptor beta chains from one sample, sequenced in a study of blood T cell repertoires in COVID-19. Profiling relied on immunoSEQ multiplex PCR, and the TCRdb table lists in-frame clones only, not all of them. Counted here are 540,000 or so clones, less than 90% occurring once; the ten biggest clones make up roughly 8.3%. The sequencing input was peripheral blood. Receptors originate from a woman in her forties or fifties with COVID-19, enrolled during active disease. Both conserved end residues are part of each CDR3. D genes are given only for firm matches. Size tells how often a clone was seen (once, few, many) or the class of an expanded clone, and some rows leave it out.

j_call | d_call | v_call | clone_size | cdr3_length | cdr3_aa | cdr3_nt
TRBJ1-2 | . | TRBV2 | . | 13 | CASRRRTSYGYTF | TGTGCCAGCAGGCGAAGGACAAGCTATGGCTACACCTTC
TRBJ2-1 | TRBD1 | TRBV9 | . | 15 | CASSQTTGHRNEQFF | TGTGCCAGCAGCCAGACGACAGGGCATCGCAATGAGCAGTTCTTC
TRBJ2-4 | . | TRBV4-1 | . | 15 | CASSHVVQDKNIQYF | TGCGCCAGCAGCCATGTTGTGCAGGACAAAAACATTCAGTACTTC
TRBJ1-1 | . | TRBV30 | . | 13 | CASRGGWDTEAFF | TGTGCCTCCCGGGGGGGTTGGGACACTGAAGCTTTCTTT
TRBJ2-1 | . | TRBV11-3 | . | 15 | CASSLDLSRINEQFF | TGTGCCAGCAGCTTAGATCTCTCCAGAATCAATGAGCAGTTCTTC
TRBJ1-6 | . | TRBV6-5 | . | 13 | CASRHAGNSPLHF | TGTGCCAGCAGGCATGCAGGGAACTCACCCCTCCACTTT
TRBJ1-1 | TRBD1 | TRBV10-1 | . | 14 | CASSRQGMSTEAFF | TGCGCCAGCAGTAGACAGGGGATGAGCACTGAAGCTTTCTTT
TRBJ1-1 | . | TRBV7-3 | . | 16 | CASSQGPGPQGTEAFF | TGTGCCAGCAGCCAAGGACCCGGGCCCCAGGGCACTGAAGCTTTCTTT
TRBJ1-6 | . | TRBV3-1/TRBV3-2 | . | 17 | CASSQVRHPGGNSPLHF | TGTGCCAGCAGCCAAGTCAGACACCCCGGGGGTAATTCACCCCTCCACTTT
TRBJ1-2 | . | TRBV18 | . | 13 | CASSPSEQAGYTF | TGTGCCAGCTCACCATCCGAACAGGCGGGCTACACCTTC
TRBJ2-7 | . | TRBV7-9 | . | 17 | CASSPPITDGGAYEQYF | TGTGCCAGCAGCCCCCCTATCACGGACGGAGGGGCCTACGAGCAGTACTTC
TRBJ1-1 | TRBD1 | TRBV7-9 | . | 13 | CASSSGTGFGAFF | TGTGCCAGCAGCTCCGGGACAGGGTTCGGGGCTTTCTTT
TRBJ2-7 | . | TRBV10-1 | . | 12 | CASSETADEQYF | TGCGCCAGCAGTGAGACGGCGGACGAGCAGTACTTC
TRBJ2-7 | . | TRBV12-3/TRBV12-4 | . | 11 | CASRRGGEQYF | TGTGCCAGCCGGAGGGGCGGCGAGCAGTACTTC
TRBJ1-1 | . | TRBV5-6 | . | 14 | CASSLVSHGTEAFF | TGTGCCAGCAGCTTGGTGAGTCACGGCACTGAAGCTTTCTTT
TRBJ1-2 | . | TRBV9 | . | 17 | CASSVDQGVEWGPGYTF | TGTGCCAGCAGCGTAGATCAGGGAGTCGAGTGGGGGCCGGGCTACACCTTC
TRBJ1-6 | . | TRBV21-1 | . | 14 | CASSKSGTATALHF | TGTGCCAGCAGCAAATCCGGGACAGCCACAGCCCTCCACTTT
TRBJ2-7 | . | TRBV12-3/TRBV12-4 | . | 13 | CASSLGSSYEQYF | TGTGCCAGCAGCTTAGGGAGCTCCTACGAGCAGTACTTC
TRBJ2-7 | TRBD1 | TRBV6-5 | . | 15 | CASSSAGQGGDEQYF | TGTGCCAGCAGTTCCGCCGGACAGGGGGGGGATGAGCAGTACTTC
TRBJ2-1 | . | TRBV4-1 | . | 19 | CASSYPPQSPTGANNEQFF | TGCGCCAGCAGCTACCCACCCCAATCGCCGACAGGAGCTAACAATGAGCAGTTCTTC
TRBJ2-3 | TRBD2 | TRBV6-1 | once | 16 | CASSEAAGAFTDTQYF | TGTGCCAGCAGTGAAGCAGCGGGGGCGTTCACAGATACGCAGTATTTT
TRBJ2-3 | . | TRBV13 | once | 13 | CASKGESTDTQYF | TGTGCCAGCAAGGGGGAGAGCACAGATACGCAGTATTTT
TRBJ2-5 | . | TRBV19 | . | 14 | CASASGGAQETQYF | TGTGCCAGTGCGTCTGGGGGGGCCCAAGAGACCCAGTACTTC
TRBJ1-1 | TRBD1 | TRBV5-1 | . | 15 | CASSATGAVNTEAFF | TGCGCCAGCAGCGCAACAGGGGCGGTGAACACTGAAGCTTTCTTT
TRBJ2-7 | TRBD1 | TRBV6-1 | . | 12 | CASSPGTDEQYF | TGTGCCAGCAGTCCCGGGACAGATGAGCAGTACTTC
TRBJ2-7 | . | TRBV3-1/TRBV3-2 | . | 14 | CASSQDGRGYEQYF | TGTGCCAGCAGCCAAGATGGCAGGGGCTACGAGCAGTACTTC
TRBJ1-4 | . | TRBV12-3/TRBV12-4 | . | 13 | CASSPWGGEKLFF | TGTGCCAGCAGTCCTTGGGGGGGTGAAAAACTGTTTTTT
TRBJ2-5 | . | TRBV9 | . | 17 | CASSVGASGAGGETQYF | TGTGCCAGCAGCGTAGGTGCGAGTGGGGCCGGGGGAGAGACCCAGTACTTC
TRBJ2-1 | . | TRBV7-2 | . | 14 | CASSLVSSYNEQFF | TGTGCCAGCAGCTTAGTCAGCTCCTACAATGAGCAGTTCTTC
TRBJ1-4 | TRBD1 | TRBV5-1 | . | 14 | CASSFGQGNEKLFF | TGCGCCAGCAGCTTCGGACAGGGCAATGAAAAACTGTTTTTT
TRBJ2-3 | . | TRBV5-4 | . | 13 | CASSPSLTDTQYF | TGTGCCAGCAGCCCTTCTCTAACAGATACGCAGTATTTT
TRBJ2-1 | TRBD2 | TRBV28 | . | 16 | CASSPLAGPYYNEQFF | TGTGCCAGCAGTCCCCTAGCGGGACCTTACTACAATGAGCAGTTCTTC
TRBJ2-2 | TRBD1 | TRBV9 | . | 16 | CASSPPGTGNTGELFF | TGTGCCAGCAGCCCCCCCGGGACAGGGAACACCGGGGAGCTGTTTTTT
TRBJ1-5 | . | TRBV4-2 | few | 13 | CASSQYSNQPQHF | TGTGCCAGCAGCCAGTATAGCAATCAGCCCCAGCATTTT
TRBJ1-1 | TRBD1 | TRBV7-6 | once | 16 | CASSPSPDRRAAPAFF | TGTGCCAGCAGCCCCTCACCGGACAGGCGTGCGGCTCCAGCTTTCTTT
TRBJ2-5 | . | TRBV19 | once | 13 | CASSIGVQETQYF | TGTGCCAGTAGTATCGGGGTTCAAGAGACCCAGTACTTC
TRBJ2-1 | TRBD2 | TRBV6-2/TRBV6-3 | . | 19 | CASSYEASGGAFNYNEQFF | TGTGCCAGCAGTTACGAGGCCAGCGGGGGGGCCTTTAACTACAATGAGCAGTTCTTC
TRBJ2-7 | . | TRBV11-2 | . | 13 | CASSFGTSYEQYF | TGTGCCAGCAGCTTCGGGACATCCTACGAGCAGTACTTC
TRBJ1-6 | . | TRBV6-5 | . | 15 | CASTPLGVAWSPLHF | TGTGCCAGCACTCCACTCGGGGTGGCATGGTCACCCCTCCACTTT
TRBJ1-2 | TRBD1 | TRBV6-5 | . | 13 | CASTGGNFYGYTF | TGTGCCAGTACAGGGGGCAATTTCTATGGCTACACCTTC
TRBJ2-1 | . | TRBV29-1 | . | 14 | CSVTEGGGPTEQFF | TGCAGCGTCACCGAGGGCGGGGGCCCAACTGAGCAGTTCTTC
TRBJ2-1 | . | TRBV30 | . | 13 | CAWSQPTRNEQFF | TGTGCCTGGAGTCAACCGACTAGAAATGAGCAGTTCTTC
TRBJ1-5 | . | TRBV6-5 | . | 14 | CASTPGGGNQPQHF | TGTGCCAGCACCCCGGGGGGTGGCAATCAGCCCCAGCATTTT
TRBJ2-3 | . | TRBV19 | . | 16 | CASSIMARVSTDTQYF | TGTGCCAGTAGTATAATGGCGAGGGTGAGCACAGATACGCAGTATTTT
TRBJ1-5 | . | TRBV12-5 | . | 16 | CASGFTINRVSQPQHF | TGTGCTAGTGGTTTCACTATAAACAGGGTTTCTCAGCCCCAGCATTTT
TRBJ2-7 | TRBD1 | TRBV12-3/TRBV12-4 | . | 12 | CASSKLGTGTRF | TGTGCCAGCAGTAAACTCGGGACAGGGACCCGCTTC
TRBJ2-7 | TRBD2 | TRBV11-2 | . | 13 | CASSLGGGGEQYF | TGTGCCAGCAGCTTAGGGGGGGGTGGCGAGCAGTACTTC
TRBJ1-1 | TRBD1 | TRBV3-1/TRBV3-2 | . | 16 | CASSQYGQGSNTEAFF | TGTGCCAGCAGCCAATACGGACAGGGAAGCAACACTGAAGCTTTCTTT
TRBJ2-5 | . | TRBV4-2 | . | 16 | CASSHLMRGGGETQYF | TGTGCCAGCAGCCACCTTATGAGGGGGGGCGGTGAGACCCAGTACTTC
TRBJ1-2 | TRBD1 | TRBV9 | . | 13 | CASSSTGIYGYTF | TGTGCCAGCAGCTCGACAGGGATCTATGGCTACACCTTC
TRBJ1-5 | TRBD1 | TRBV5-8 | . | 16 | CASSLGTGDRNQPQHF | TGTGCCAGCAGCTTAGGGACAGGGGATCGGAATCAGCCCCAGCATTTT
TRBJ1-2 | . | TRBV5-5 | . | 13 | CASTPGNLYGYTF | TGTGCCAGCACACCGGGGAACCTTTATGGCTACACCTTC
TRBJ2-7 | TRBD1 | TRBV24-1 | . | 16 | CATSDGPGQGTHEQYF | TGTGCCACCAGTGATGGACCGGGACAGGGGACCCACGAGCAGTACTTC
TRBJ1-2 | . | TRBV28 | . | 13 | CASSLLQGDGYTF | TGTGCCAGCAGTTTACTACAGGGCGATGGCTACACCTTC
TRBJ2-3 | TRBD2 | TRBV28 | . | 13 | CASEIAGADTQYF | TGTGCCAGCGAGATAGCGGGAGCGGATACGCAGTATTTT
TRBJ1-6 | . | TRBV28 | . | 14 | CASSFRGFLSPLHF | TGTGCCAGCAGTTTTAGGGGCTTCCTTTCACCCCTCCACTTT
TRBJ1-6 | . | TRBV19 | . | 15 | CASSIIWRSNSPLHF | TGTGCCAGTAGTATAATCTGGAGGTCGAATTCACCCCTCCACTTT
TRBJ2-3 | . | TRBV15 | . | 15 | CATSGYTGYSDTQYF | TGTGCCACCAGCGGCTATACAGGGTACTCAGATACGCAGTATTTT
TRBJ1-1 | . | TRBV7-3 | . | 16 | CASSLNFGRGDTEAFF | TGTGCCAGCAGCTTAAATTTCGGCAGGGGAGACACTGAAGCTTTCTTT